A selection of T cell receptor beta chains follows, all from one sample in a study of blood T cells in healthy people across ages. TCRdb re-called the 5' RACE reads through MiXCR, storing one row per CDR3 protein. The profile shows about 1 million distinct CDR3 sequences, under 45% of them singletons. Source material: blood. These receptors were obtained from an older woman in good health. Each CDR3 is given with its conserved first and last residue. D genes are given only for firm matches. Expanded clones get a size class; other rows say once, few or many, or leave the size out.

>TRBV4-1|TRBJ2-1|16|few|TRBD2
TGCGCCAGCAGCCAACCCACTAGCGGGATCGACAATGAGCAGTTCTTC
CASSQPTSGIDNEQFF
>TRBV20-1|TRBJ2-7|16|once|TRBD2
TGCAGTGCCCGCATAGGGACTAGCGGGGATCCCTACGAGCAGTACTTC
CSARIGTSGDPYEQYF
>TRBV6-6|TRBJ2-1|15|NA|NA
TGTGCCAGCAGCAGGAACCGAGGGAGTTACAATGAGCAGTTCTTC
CASSRNRGSYNEQFF
>TRBV5-1|TRBJ1-1|16|NA|NA
TGCGCCAGCAGCTTCGGCGGGGCGGGGGTTGGCACTGAAGCTTTCTTT
CASSFGGAGVGTEAFF
>TRBV20-1|TRBJ2-2|10|NA|NA
TGCGCCGGTTACACCGGGGAGCTGTTTTTT
CAGYTGELFF
>TRBV6-5|TRBJ1-1|13|NA|NA
TGTGCCAGCACTCCGACGTCAGGCACTGAAGCTTTCTTT
CASTPTSGTEAFF
>TRBV5-1|TRBJ2-5|15|few|TRBD1
TGCGCCAGCAGCTCGGGGGACAGGTACCAAGAGACCCAGTACTTC
CASSSGDRYQETQYF
>TRBV4-1|TRBJ2-7|18|once|NA
TGCGCCAGCAGCCAAAAGAGTGGTGCGGGGGCCCAATCGCGGGAGCAGTACTTC
CASSQKSGAGAQSREQYF
>TRBV6-2/TRBV6-3|TRBJ2-1|16|few|NA
TGTGCCACCCTCTCGGCGCGGGACCTAACCTACAATGAGCAGTTCTTC
CATLSARDLTYNEQFF
>TRBV4-3|TRBJ2-3|15|NA|TRBD1
TGCGCCAGCAGCCAAGAGGGGACAGGGGGAGATACGCAGTATTTT
CASSQEGTGGDTQYF
>TRBV20-1|TRBJ2-1|18|few|TRBD2
TGCAGTGCTACCCCCCTCCCAACTAGCGGGAAGTCCTACAATGAGCAGTTCTTC
CSATPLPTSGKSYNEQFF
>TRBV12-3/TRBV12-4|TRBJ2-7|16|NA|NA
TGTGCCAGCAGTTTAGGAAGCTCTACCGGGTCCTACGAGCAGTACTTC
CASSLGSSTGSYEQYF
>TRBV18|TRBJ2-5|15|NA|NA
TGTGCCAGCTCACCCAGGTCTACACCGATGGAGACCCAGTACTTC
CASSPRSTPMETQYF
>TRBV27|TRBJ2-3|15|few|TRBD1
TGTGCCAGCAGTTTACTGACAGGGGTAGGAGATACGCAGTATTTT
CASSLLTGVGDTQYF
>TRBV2|TRBJ2-3|14|once|NA
TGTGCCAGCAGTCCTGTGACTAGCACAGATACGCAGTATTTT
CASSPVTSTDTQYF
>TRBV29-1|TRBJ1-1|15|NA|NA
TGCAGCGTTGGGGAACCTCAGGGAAGTGGCACTGAAGCTTTCTTT
CSVGEPQGSGTEAFF
>TRBV6-6|TRBJ1-6|14|NA|NA
TGTGCCAGCAGTTATCAGGCATCGAATTCACCCCTCCACTTT
CASSYQASNSPLHF
>TRBV20-1|TRBJ1-2|14|NA|NA
TGCAGTGCTAAATGGCGGGGGTGGGGCCATGGCTACACCTTC
CSAKWRGWGHGYTF
>TRBV10-3|TRBJ1-4|13|NA|NA
TGTGCCATCCAGGGGAGTTATAATGAAAAACTGTTTTTT
CAIQGSYNEKLFF
>TRBV29-1|TRBJ1-5|13|few|NA
TGCAGCGTTGAGTCGGATCCCGGGGAGCCCCAGCATTTT
CSVESDPGEPQHF
>TRBV6-1|TRBJ2-7|15|NA|TRBD1
TGTGCCAGCAGCCTGGACAGGGGGCGGACTAACGAGCAGTACTTC
CASSLDRGRTNEQYF
>TRBV27|TRBJ2-4|14|NA|TRBD1
TGTGCCAGCAGTTGGGCCAGGGGGCCGTTTGAGCAGTACTTC
CASSWARGPFEQYF
>TRBV5-1|TRBJ1-2|17|NA|TRBD1
TGCGCCAGCAGCTCCTCCCCAGGGACAGGGTTATTGGATGGCTACACCTTC
CASSSSPGTGLLDGYTF
>TRBV7-9|TRBJ2-5|16|once|TRBD1
TGTGCCAGCAGCTTAGGAGTGATCGACAGGGAAGAGACCCAGTACTTC
CASSLGVIDREETQYF
>TRBV30|TRBJ2-5|11|NA|NA
TGTGCCTGGGGAAATCCGGAGACCCAGTACTTC
CAWGNPETQYF
>TRBV29-1|TRBJ2-7|14|NA|TRBD2
TGCAGCGTTCGGACTAGCGGGAGAAGCTACGAGCAGTACTTC
CSVRTSGRSYEQYF
>TRBV4-1|TRBJ2-1|16|few|TRBD2
TGCGCCAGCAGCCAGTCACTAGCGGGGCCGGGAAATGAGCAGTTCTTC
CASSQSLAGPGNEQFF
>TRBV12-3/TRBV12-4|TRBJ2-7|14|NA|NA
TGTGCCAGCACCCCAGAGCAGGGGCAGGGCGAGCAGTACTTC
CASTPEQGQGEQYF
>TRBV4-1|TRBJ2-1|15|NA|TRBD1
TGCGCCAGCAGCCACGGGGACAGGGATTACAATGAGCAGTTCTTC
CASSHGDRDYNEQFF
>TRBV6-5|TRBJ2-7|16|many|NA
TGTGCCAGCAGTTACTCGATTTTAATGATGCCGGGCGAGCAGTACTTC
CASSYSILMMPGEQYF
>TRBV4-1|TRBJ2-5|18|NA|TRBD2
TGCGCCAGCAGCCAGGCTCCGGGACTAGCGGATGTGTTAGCGACCCAGTACTTC
CASSQAPGLADVLATQYF
>TRBV18|TRBJ2-6|16|NA|NA
TGTGCCAGCTCACCGAGTAGGGGCCCTGGGGCCAACGTCCTGACTTTC
CASSPSRGPGANVLTF
>TRBV7-9|TRBJ1-4|16|NA|NA
TGTGCCAGCAGCTCAACGGGGGGGGCAGGGAATGAAAAACTGTTTTTT
CASSSTGGAGNEKLFF
>TRBV7-9|TRBJ2-3|15|NA|NA
TGTGCCAGCAGCTTAGCACTAGCCCTCACAGATACGCAGTATTTT
CASSLALALTDTQYF
>TRBV6-5|TRBJ2-5|15|NA|TRBD2
TGTGCCAGCAGTCCCGGGGGGATGTCCCAAGAGACCCAGTACTTC
CASSPGGMSQETQYF
>TRBV10-3|TRBJ2-3|12|NA|NA
TGTGCCATCAGTGGGCTAGGAGATACGCAGTATTTT
CAISGLGDTQYF
>TRBV27|TRBJ2-3|16|NA|TRBD2
TGTGCCAGCAGGGGACTAGCGGATCGCAGCACAGATACGCAGTATTTT
CASRGLADRSTDTQYF
>TRBV6-5|TRBJ2-5|19|NA|TRBD2
TGTGCCAGCAGTTACTCGCCGGCGGGAGAATGGCAAAGCCAAGAGACCCAGTACTTC
CASSYSPAGEWQSQETQYF
>TRBV20-1|TRBJ2-5|18|NA|TRBD2
TGCAGTGCTAGAGATTGGGGAGTGCGCGGGAGGGGGGGTGAGACCCAGTACTTC
CSARDWGVRGRGGETQYF
>TRBV28|TRBJ2-5|14|few|NA
TGTGCCAGCAGTAGCTTGGGGTTGCGAGAGACCCAGTACTTC
CASSSLGLRETQYF
>TRBV20-1|TRBJ2-7|13|NA|NA
TGCAGTGCTAGGGGACCCTACTCCTACGAGCAGTACTTC
CSARGPYSYEQYF
>TRBV9|TRBJ2-3|14|few|NA
TGTGCCAGCAGCCCCAGCCCCAGCACAGATACGCAGTATTTT
CASSPSPSTDTQYF
>TRBV2|TRBJ2-5|16|NA|NA
TGTGCCAGCAAGTCGTTCGGTGGGAGTGGGGTTAATGAGCAGTACTTC
CASKSFGGSGVNEQYF
>TRBV10-3|TRBJ1-4|14|few|TRBD1
TGTGCCATCAGTGAGGGGACAGTCAATGAAAAACTGTTTTTT
CAISEGTVNEKLFF
>TRBV5-1|TRBJ2-6|15|few|NA
TGCGCCAGCGGTGTGGCAGGCTCTGGGGCCAACGTCCTGACTTTC
CASGVAGSGANVLTF
>TRBV7-9|TRBJ2-3|16|NA|NA
TGTGCCAGCACCGATAGTGGGAGGCTAAGCACAGATACGCAGTATTTT
CASTDSGRLSTDTQYF
>TRBV7-9|TRBJ2-1|15|many|NA
TGTGCCAGCAGCCTGGCCGGGGGGCTCTACAATGAGCAGTTCTTC
CASSLAGGLYNEQFF
>TRBV10-3|TRBJ2-1|12|few|NA
TGTGCCATCAGTGGGGCGGGAAATGAGCAGTTCTTC
CAISGAGNEQFF
>TRBV4-1|TRBJ2-7|14|NA|NA
TGCGCCAGCAGCCAAGTAACTAGTATTGACGAGCAGTACTTC
CASSQVTSIDEQYF
>TRBV20-1|TRBJ1-6|14|few|TRBD1
TGCAGTGCTGACGACAGGGGGTTGAATTCACCCCTCCACTTT
CSADDRGLNSPLHF
>TRBV27|TRBJ2-7|14|NA|TRBD1
TGTGCCAGCAAGTTCAGGGGACAGGCCTACGAGCAGTACTTC
CASKFRGQAYEQYF
>TRBV9|TRBJ2-1|16|NA|TRBD2
TGTGCCAGCAGCGAATCTAGAACGGGAGGGTACAATGAGCAGTTCTTC
CASSESRTGGYNEQFF
>TRBV6-5|TRBJ2-6|19|NA|TRBD1
TGTGCCAGCAGTTACTCGGACAGGGGGACCTATTCTGGGGCCAACGTCCTGACTTTC
CASSYSDRGTYSGANVLTF
>TRBV6-6|TRBJ2-3|14|few|TRBD2
TGTGCCAGCAGCTCTAGCGGAGGGGCGGATACGCAGTATTTT
CASSSSGGADTQYF
>TRBV7-8|TRBJ2-7|15|NA|TRBD1
TGTGCCAGCAGAGCTACAGGGGCGAAAGACTACGAGCAGTACTTC
CASRATGAKDYEQYF
>TRBV12-3/TRBV12-4|TRBJ2-3|14|many|NA
TGTGCCAGCAGCTTGGGAGGTGGCACAGATACGCAGTATTTT
CASSLGGGTDTQYF
>TRBV5-1|TRBJ1-4|16|once|NA
TGCGCCAGCAGCTTCGGCCCCCCGATGAGGAATGAAAAACTGTTTTTT
CASSFGPPMRNEKLFF